The rows below give T cell receptor beta chains drawn from one sample of a study of blood T cell repertoires in COVID-19. Generated by immunoSEQ multiplex PCR, the TCRdb table keeps only in-frame clones and is missing some. The sample includes around 100,000 clones, roughly 85% seen only once; the top ten take approximately 13%. Sequencing was performed on peripheral blood. The receptors were sampled from a human donor in a cohort sampled during active COVID-19. Each CDR3 is given with its conserved first and last residue. The D gene is left open where the match is weak. Size is stated for part of the rows, as once, few or many counts, or as a class when the clone is expanded.

CDR3aa	CDR3nt	abundance	j_gene	d_gene	v_gene
CASSQRFRGQGNNSPLHF	TGCGCCAGCAGTCAACGCTTCCGGGGCCAGGGGAATAATTCACCCCTCCACTTT	.	TRBJ1-6	.	TRBV23-1
CSATDLRDEQFF	TGCAGTGCTACTGACTTACGCGATGAGCAGTTCTTC	.	TRBJ2-1	.	TRBV20-1
CASSEQRGQLQPQHF	TGTGCCAGCAGTGAGCAAAGGGGGCAGTTGCAGCCCCAGCATTTT	.	TRBJ1-5	TRBD1	TRBV6-1
CASRSGTTNTGELFF	TGCGCCAGCAGATCCGGGACTACCAACACCGGGGAGCTGTTTTTT	few	TRBJ2-2	TRBD2	TRBV5-1
CATRGYNEQFF	TGCGCCACCCGGGGCTACAATGAGCAGTTCTTC	once	TRBJ2-1	.	TRBV10-2
CASSFPGQGYNEQFF	TGCGCCAGCAGCTTCCCGGGACAGGGTTACAATGAGCAGTTCTTC	.	TRBJ2-1	TRBD1	TRBV5-1
CASSLTPERETYEQYF	TGTGCCAGCAGTCTTACCCCAGAACGGGAAACCTACGAGCAGTACTTC	.	TRBJ2-7	.	TRBV2
CASSLASGGLGETQYF	TGTGCCAGCAGCTTGGCCAGCGGGGGCCTCGGGGAGACCCAGTACTTC	.	TRBJ2-5	TRBD2	TRBV5-5
CASSPGAHTDTQYF	TGTGCCAGCAGCCCAGGGGCCCACACAGATACGCAGTATTTT	.	TRBJ2-3	.	TRBV6-5
CASSVGIPGVDYGYTF	TGTGCCAGCAGCGTAGGAATCCCAGGGGTGGACTATGGCTACACCTTC	.	TRBJ1-2	.	TRBV9
CSVEDYGLNEKLFF	TGCAGCGTTGAAGATTACGGACTTAATGAAAAACTGTTTTTT	.	TRBJ1-4	.	TRBV29-1
CASSLLNAGVGTGELFF	TGTGCCAGCAGCTTATTAAACGCGGGTGTCGGCACCGGGGAGCTGTTTTTT	.	TRBJ2-2	.	TRBV7-3
CASRWHLSTEAFF	TGCGCCAGCAGGTGGCACCTGTCTACTGAAGCTTTCTTT	.	TRBJ1-1	.	TRBV4-3
CASSMGGNTEAFF	TGCGCCAGCAGCATGGGAGGGAACACTGAAGCTTTCTTT	.	TRBJ1-1	.	TRBV5-1
CASTPDRAYYGYTF	TGTGCCAGCACCCCGGACAGGGCTTACTATGGCTACACCTTC	.	TRBJ1-2	TRBD1	TRBV6-2/TRBV6-3
CASSLQPFQGAGANVLTF	TGTGCCAGCAGCTTACAACCATTTCAGGGGGCTGGGGCCAACGTCCTGACTTTC	.	TRBJ2-6	TRBD1	TRBV7-3
CASTSTGLGYEQYF	TGTGCCAGCACCTCGACAGGGTTGGGCTACGAGCAGTACTTC	.	TRBJ2-7	TRBD1	TRBV25-1
CASSVFSHGGADTQYF	TGTGCCAGCAGCGTATTTAGCCACGGGGGAGCAGATACGCAGTATTTT	.	TRBJ2-3	.	TRBV9
CASSPQKGSSSPLHF	TGTGCCAGCAGCCCACAGAAAGGGAGTAGTTCACCCCTCCACTTT	.	TRBJ1-6	.	TRBV3-1/TRBV3-2
CAWSVLPREYISYEQYF	TGTGCCTGGAGTGTACTACCCAGGGAATATATCTCCTACGAGCAGTACTTC	.	TRBJ2-7	.	TRBV30
CASKATGGYTF	TGTGCCAGCAAGGCTACGGGGGGCTACACCTTC	.	TRBJ1-2	.	TRBV27
CASSPGGGQGEPQHF	TGCGCCAGCAGCCCCGGGGGGGGGCAGGGAGAGCCCCAGCATTTT	.	TRBJ1-5	.	TRBV5-1
CASSPPRGLDTEAFF	TGTGCCAGTAGTCCCCCCCGCGGGTTGGACACTGAAGCTTTCTTT	.	TRBJ1-1	.	TRBV19
CASSPGGSYNEQFF	TGTGCCAGTAGCCCCGGCGGGAGTTACAATGAGCAGTTCTTC	.	TRBJ2-1	TRBD2	TRBV19
CATRVGAGGNTIYF	TGTGCCACCAGAGTGGGTGCGGGGGGAAACACCATATATTTT	.	TRBJ1-3	.	TRBV7-8
CASSLPTSGGALDEQFF	TGCGCCAGCAGCTTGCCGACTAGCGGGGGGGCTCTCGATGAGCAGTTCTTC	.	TRBJ2-1	TRBD2	TRBV5-1
CASTDLNFYGYTF	TGTGCCAGCACAGACCTAAATTTTTATGGCTACACCTTC	.	TRBJ1-2	.	TRBV19
CASSSGLAGTTDTQYF	TGTGCCAGCAGCTCCGGACTAGCGGGGACTACAGATACGCAGTATTTT	.	TRBJ2-3	TRBD2	TRBV7-7
CASSQRTSGDIYTEADTQYF	TGTGCCAGCAGCCAAAGGACTAGCGGGGACATCTATACGGAGGCAGATACGCAGTATTTT	.	TRBJ2-3	TRBD2	TRBV3-1/TRBV3-2
CASSYTGFSEAFF	TGTGCCAGCAGCTACACAGGCTTCAGTGAAGCTTTCTTT	few	TRBJ1-1	.	TRBV7-9
CSALGYTF	TGCAGTGCCTTGGGCTACACCTTC	.	TRBJ1-2	.	TRBV20-1
CASSPGRTGSYEQYF	TGTGCCAGCAGCCCGGGCCGGACAGGATCCTACGAGCAGTACTTC	once	TRBJ2-7	TRBD1	TRBV7-2
CASSLNRVNTGELFF	TGTGCCAGCAGTTTAAACAGAGTTAACACCGGGGAGCTGTTTTTT	.	TRBJ2-2	.	TRBV27